Given below is one TCR beta chain in context. Its specificity is unknown. This sample is drawn from a study of beta chain features in type 1 diabetes. The study's findings and limits: A potential influence of HLA type upon TCRB rearrangement remained unresolved herein. Patients with Type 1 diabetes showed moderately but significantly shorter TCRB CDR3s in all four CD4+ subsets. Insertions at VDJ junctions were less frequent in type 1 diabetes patients. These patients also deleted more nucleotides at the same junctions.

Every bit of the isolated RNA underwent reverse transcription, so sequencing read expressed TCRB transcripts. The assay was immunoSEQ multiplex PCR, and TCRdb's table has in-frame clones only and misses some. The data contain just over 600,000 clones, 15% of them seen just once; the ten biggest clones take up about 0.093%. V lost 5 bases and J 6 bases, leaving 14 bases between the germline ends. This CDR3 has 13 amino acids. Per the germline V gene, CDR1 is MNHEY and CDR2 is SVGAGI. Sorting that relied on CD45RO/CCR7/CD25/CD127/CD95/CD27 yielded CD4+ naive, central memory, regulatory and stem cell-like memory cells.

The sequenced sample consisted of naive CD4+ T cells from blood. The receptor's source is a man aged 18-30 years in good health. The chain carries TRBV6-5 and TRBJ2-7; no firm D call. The CDR3 loop is CASSDRINFEQYF. For the CDR3, the DNA is TGTGCCAGCAGTGACCGAATAAATTTCGAGCAGTACTTC.